This T cell receptor beta chain came from a study of blood T cell repertoires in COVID-19. About the research overall: The analysed material was cDNA or gDNA that came from T cells, B-cell-depleted T cells, or PBMCs.

The CDR3 covers 14 residues. Trimming removed 0 bases from V and 2 bases from J, with 6 bases in between. Germline CDR1 and CDR2: SGDLS and YYNGEE. Individuals drawn from some 25 US areas were roughly 18 to 95 years old. Cohorts were based on clinical histories the participants reported. As originally analysed: For nucleated cells, counts were estimated from reference gene primer amplification. Using immunoSEQ multiplex PCR, the repertoire was profiled, and TCRdb retains in-frame clones only, with some absent. V and J calls and clone size follow that table, whereas D and trimming were derived from the DNA. Found here are roughly 220,000 clones, 90% of them singletons; the top ten hold more than 13%.

This TCR derives from a man aged 30 to 45 who had been exposed to COVID-19. The J gene is TRBJ1-3, the V gene TRBV9; D is uncertain. Material for sequencing was PBMCs or T cells enriched from blood (not recorded which). DNA for the CDR3: TGTGCCAGCAGCGTAGGCCAGGCTGGAAACACCATATATTTT. It specifies CASSVGQAGNTIYF.